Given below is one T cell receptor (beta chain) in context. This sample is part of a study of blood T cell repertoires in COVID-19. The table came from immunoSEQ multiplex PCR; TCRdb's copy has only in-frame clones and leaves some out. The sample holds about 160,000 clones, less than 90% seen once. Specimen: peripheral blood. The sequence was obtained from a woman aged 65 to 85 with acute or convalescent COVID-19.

The DNA of the CDR3 is TGTGCCAGCAGCAGCCTGGTGACAAATTCACCCCTCCACTTT. Amino acid sequence: CASSSLVTNSPLHF. The V and J genes are TRBV7-9 and TRBJ1-6; D remains ambiguous. The CDR3 is 14 amino acids. Germline CDR1 is SEHNR and CDR2 is FQNEAQ (reference sequence). The V gene lost 5 bases and the J gene lost 7 bases, with 12 bases spanning the gap.